The 24 T cell receptor beta chains presented below share a single source sample, sequenced in a study of shared clonotypes between healthy human individuals. Clones were sequenced by immunoSEQ multiplex PCR, and TCRdb holds only the in-frame ones, with some missing. Among approximately 100,000 clones listed, roughly 70% were seen once. The sequencing input was memory CD8+ T cells sorted from blood. This sample's subset: CD45RO+ cells pooled with CCR7-negative TemRA cells. These receptors came from a woman in her thirties in good health.

V is TRBV2 and J is TRBJ2-2; perhaps TRBD1 as D (6 bases). Trimming shortened V by 4 bases and J by 0 bases, and 9 bases separated the two germline ends. The CDR3 totals 15 residues. Germline V lookup: CDR1 SNHLY, CDR2 FYNNEI. The CDR3 coding sequence is TGTGCCAGCAGTGGCCGGACAGCGAACACCGGGGAGCTGTTTTTT. Amino acid sequence: CASSGRTANTGELFF.

The rearrangement joins TRBV5-4 to TRBJ2-5, with D possibly being TRBD1 (6 bases). The CDR3 spans 13 residues. Per germline, CDR1 SGHNT and CDR2 YYREEE (reference sequence). V was cut by 2 bases and J by 3 bases, with 8 bases left in between. The CDR3 here is CASSLGTKETQYF. In DNA, the CDR3 is TGTGCCAGCAGCTTAGGGACAAAAGAGACCCAGTACTTC.

This clone was recorded many times. The rearrangement links TRBV6-1 to TRBJ1-1, with unresolved D. Germline CDR1 is MNHNS and CDR2 is SASEGT. Trimming removed 4 bases from V and 0 bases from J, with 9 bases in between. This CDR3 comprises 14 residues. CDR3 sequence reads: CASSAGVMNTEAFF. The DNA for the CDR3 is TGTGCCAGCAGTGCCGGCGTCATGAACACTGAAGCTTTCTTT.

This clone has more than one count but fewer than ten. The chain is built from TRBV7-9 and TRBJ2-2; D remains ambiguous. The CDR3 totals 18 residues. Germline-derived CDR1 and CDR2 are SEHNR and FQNEAQ (reference sequence). Trimming took 5 bases from V and 2 from J, leaving 21 bases between them. The CDR3 DNA sequence: TGTGCCAGCAGCCACACACGGCGGACCGGTCCAAACACCGGGGAGCTGTTTTTT. Translated, it gives CASSHTRRTGPNTGELFF.

The chain uses TRBV6-5 and TRBJ2-7, with 10 bases that match TRBD1. The V and J ends lost 5 bases and 3 bases, in that order; junction bases with no gene match: 4. The germline CDR1 and CDR2 sequences are MNHEY and SVGAGI. The CDR3 totals 14 residues. The CDR3 DNA sequence: TGTGCCAGCAGTCCACGGGACAGGGGCTACGAGCAGTACTTC. It specifies CASSPRDRGYEQYF.

This rearrangement joins TRBV28 to TRBJ2-7; 7 positions match TRBD1. Looked up from germline, CDR1 is MDHEN and CDR2 is SYDVKM. The CDR3 is 15 amino acids. V trimming: 6 bases; J trimming: 3 bases; junction bases outside the gene matches: 11. The chain's CDR3 is CASSLRRTGIYEQYF. The CDR3 nucleotides read TGTGCCAGCAGCCTTCGACGGACAGGTATCTACGAGCAGTACTTC.

This clone was detected only a few times. The genes are TRBV28 and TRBJ2-3; the D call may be TRBD1 or TRBD2 (5 bases each). The CDR3 is 16 amino acids. Germline CDR1 is MDHEN and CDR2 is SYDVKM. The V end was cut by 5 bases, the J end by 8 bases, with 23 bases between. The CDR3 here is CASSRLGTRSLGTQYF. The CDR3 nucleotides read TGTGCCAGCAGTCGCTTGGGGACGAGGAGTCTTGGTACGCAGTATTTT.

V is TRBV4-1 and J is TRBJ2-1; 8 bases map to TRBD2. This CDR3 has 19 residues. The V gene end was trimmed by 5 bases and the J gene end by 7 bases; junction bases not matched to a gene: 22. Germline assignment: CDR1 MGHRA and CDR2 YSYEKL. CDR3 region: CASSAPAKGAGRARNEQFF. CDR3 in DNA: TGCGCCAGCAGCGCACCAGCGAAGGGAGCCGGGAGGGCCAGGAATGAGCAGTTCTTC.

V gene TRBV6-6 combines with J gene TRBJ2-2; no firm D call. Germline V lookup: CDR1 MNHNY, CDR2 SVGAGI (reference sequence). This CDR3 has 14 amino acids. Trimming pared 6 bases from V and 3 bases from J, leaving 11 bases between. CDR3 residues: CASRPPPDTGELFF. In DNA, the CDR3 is TGTGCCAGCAGGCCTCCTCCGGACACCGGGGAGCTGTTTTTT.

The table lists this clone with many counts. J is TRBJ2-1 and V is TRBV2; TRBD2 matches 9 bases. The germline V gene encodes CDR1 SNHLY and CDR2 FYNNEI. This CDR3 spans 18 amino acids. V shed 5 bases and J 2 bases; nucleotides not matched to a gene: 13. Here the CDR3 reads CASSSGASGKTTYNEQFF. In DNA form, the CDR3 reads TGTGCCAGCAGTAGTGGGGCTAGCGGGAAAACGACCTACAATGAGCAGTTCTTC.

The CDR3 is CASSPRTDNYGYTF. CDR3 sequence (DNA): TGTGCCAGCAGTCCCCGGACGGACAACTATGGCTACACCTTC. This rearrangement joins TRBV7-9 to TRBJ1-2; D uncertain. From germline, CDR1 is SEHNR and CDR2 FQNEAQ (reference sequence). The CDR3 runs 14 residues. V lost 6 bases and J lost 2, with 13 bases in between.

The V and J genes are TRBV30 and TRBJ1-2; D gene unclear. The V gene's germline CDR1 is GTSNPN and CDR2 SVGIG (reference sequence). The V gene lost 4 bases and the J gene lost 2 bases, with 8 bases spanning the gap. This CDR3 is built from 12 residues. The CDR3 region is CAWNEGNYGYTF. The CDR3 DNA reads as TGTGCCTGGAATGAAGGGAACTATGGCTACACCTTC.

This clone was observed at least ten times. The chain combines TRBV5-7 with TRBJ1-5; no firm D call. TRBV5-7 is classed as an ORF, of uncertain function. V gave up 1 base and J gave up 6 bases, with 2 bases separating them. The CDR3 is 11 amino acids. CDR3 sequence reads: CASSLPQPQHF. Here the CDR3 DNA reads TGTGCCAGCAGCTTGCCTCAGCCCCAGCATTTT.

In this sample, this clone turned up a few times. This chain uses TRBV5-6 with TRBJ2-7; D gene unclear. Germline CDR1 SGHDT, CDR2 YYEEEE. The CDR3 covers 15 residues. The V gene lost 0 bases and the J gene lost 0 bases, with 10 bases spanning the gap. This chain's CDR3 is CASSLGLSSSYEQYF. CDR3 nucleotides: TGTGCCAGCAGCTTGGGACTTTCGAGCTCCTACGAGCAGTACTTC.

This sequence joins TRBV5-1 and TRBJ1-1, with unresolved D. Germline values: CDR1 SGHRS, CDR2 YFSETQ. The CDR3 runs 11 residues. The V end was cut by 6 bases, the J end by 1 base, with 4 bases between. CDR3 protein: CASTGNTEAFF. CDR3 nucleotide sequence: TGCGCCAGCACTGGGAACACTGAAGCTTTCTTT.

This clone was picked up a small number of times. Because the CDR3's place on the DNA is in doubt, the DNA is left out and the CDR3 is given as listed by TCRdb. The J gene is TRBJ1-1, the V gene TRBV6-5; the table's D call, TRBD1, was not checked against the DNA. The CDR3 is 12 amino acids in total, end residues counted. Germline-derived CDR1 and CDR2 are MNHEY and SVGAGI. The CDR3 region is CASSTSDSEAFF.

This clone has only one observation. This chain connects TRBV5-8 to TRBJ2-4, with D possibly being TRBD1 or TRBD2 (5 bases each). V dropped 5 bases and J dropped 8 bases, with 14 bases sitting between them. CDR3 size: 13 residues. Germline V lookup: CDR1 SGHTS, CDR2 YDEGEE. The CDR3 sequence is CASSTRGEYIQYF. The CDR3 bases are TGTGCCAGCAGTACTCGAGGGGAATACATTCAGTACTTC.

The rearrangement joins TRBV5-1 to TRBJ2-5, with 7 bases matching TRBD1. Germline V gene data show CDR1 as SGHRS and CDR2 as YFSETQ. This CDR3 has 11 amino acids. V gave up 7 bases and J gave up 5 bases; unmatched junction bases: 2. CDR3 in amino acids: CASDRVETQYF. CDR3 DNA sequence: TGCGCCAGCGACAGGGTGGAGACCCAGTACTTC.

The rearrangement links TRBV27 to TRBJ2-1; D is unresolved. The CDR3 runs to 16 residues. Germline V gene sequence: CDR1 MNHEY, CDR2 SMNVEV (reference sequence). The ends were cut back, 4 bases at V and 2 bases at J, with 15 bases in the middle. The CDR3 loop reads CASSSTEGPAYNEQFF. In DNA form, the CDR3 reads TGTGCCAGCAGTTCAACGGAAGGGCCCGCCTACAATGAGCAGTTCTTC.

J is TRBJ2-1 and V is TRBV7-3; tentatively, D is TRBD2 (6 bases). CDR1 and CDR2 from the germline V gene are SGHTA and FQGTGA. CDR3 length: 16 amino acids. V gave up 1 base and J gave up 9 bases, with 19 bases separating them. The CDR3 DNA follows: TGTGCCAGCAGCTTAATAGGCGGGATCACAATCGGTGAGCAGTTCTTC. Translated, it gives CASSLIGGITIGEQFF.

This clone was recorded a few times. V usage is TRBV6-5 and J usage is TRBJ1-1; D not resolved. CDR3 length: 13 residues. V was trimmed by 4 bases and J by 1 base, leaving 7 bases between them. Germline CDR1 reads MNHEY; CDR2 reads SVGAGI. CDR3 loop: CASSWVENTEAFF. The DNA for the CDR3 is TGTGCCAGCAGTTGGGTCGAGAACACTGAAGCTTTCTTT.

In this sample, this clone turned up once. The rearrangement joins TRBV14 to TRBJ2-1; 12 bases are shared with TRBD2. This CDR3 is 18 amino acids long. Trimming cost V 4 bases and J 7 bases; bases outside gene matches: 14. Per germline, CDR1 SGHDN and CDR2 FVKESK. For the CDR3, the DNA is TGTGCCAGCAGCCCGAGGGAGCCTCGGACTAGCGGGAAAAATGAGCAGTTCTTC. Translating gives CASSPREPRTSGKNEQFF.

The rearrangement links TRBV28 to TRBJ2-1; 7 nucleotides agree with TRBD1. V lost 3 bases and J lost 10; bases outside the gene matches: 3. Per the germline V gene, CDR1 is MDHEN and CDR2 is SYDVKM. The CDR3 runs 12 residues. Written as DNA, the CDR3 is TGTGCCAGCAGTTTTCGAGGGGGCGAGCAGTTCTTC. Translated, it gives CASSFRGGEQFF.

The chain links TRBV5-1 to TRBJ2-3, with D perhaps TRBD1 (5 bases). Trimming stripped 4 bases from V and 1 base from J, with 7 bases between. CDR1 is SGHRS and CDR2 is YFSETQ in the germline V gene. The CDR3 spans 13 residues. The CDR3 is CASSQTGTDTQYF. In DNA form, the CDR3 reads TGCGCCAGCAGCCAGACAGGCACAGATACGCAGTATTTT.